A single T cell receptor beta chain is shown here with its context. The data belong to a study of T cell changes during pregnancy in multiple sclerosis. The protocol was immunoSEQ multiplex PCR, while the TCRdb copy is restricted to in-frame clones and leaves out a portion. The data contain around 70,000 clones, roughly nine tenths of them singletons. CDR1 MGHDK and CDR2 SYGVNS come from the germline V gene. This CDR3 has 15 residues. V shed 1 base and J shed 7 bases, with 13 bases lying between them. The TCR sequence derives from a female donor with multiple sclerosis, enrolled in a pregnancy study. This sequence joins TRBV25-1 and TRBJ2-2, with TRBD1 as a possible D gene (6 bases). The sample consisted of peripheral blood, taken after pregnancy. The CDR3: CASSEWGTGIGELFF. In DNA form, the CDR3 reads TGTGCCAGCAGTGAATGGGGCACAGGGATCGGGGAGCTGTTTTTT.